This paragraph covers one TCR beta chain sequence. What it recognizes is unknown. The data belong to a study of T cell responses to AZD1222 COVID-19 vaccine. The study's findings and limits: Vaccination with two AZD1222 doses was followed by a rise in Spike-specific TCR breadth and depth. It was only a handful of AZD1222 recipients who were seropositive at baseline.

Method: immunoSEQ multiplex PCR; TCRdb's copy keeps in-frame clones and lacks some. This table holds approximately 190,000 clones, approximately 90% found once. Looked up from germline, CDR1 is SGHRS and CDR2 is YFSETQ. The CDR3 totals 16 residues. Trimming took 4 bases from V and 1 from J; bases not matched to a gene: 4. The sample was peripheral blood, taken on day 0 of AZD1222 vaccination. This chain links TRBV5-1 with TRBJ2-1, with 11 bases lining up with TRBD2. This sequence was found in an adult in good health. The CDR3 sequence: CASSAIAGGSYNEQFF. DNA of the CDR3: TGCGCCAGCAGCGCAATAGCGGGAGGGTCCTACAATGAGCAGTTCTTC. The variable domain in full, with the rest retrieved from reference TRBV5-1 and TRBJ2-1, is KAGVTQTPRYLIKTRGQQVTLSCSPISGHRSVSWYQQTPGQGLQFLFEYFSETQRNKGNFPGRFSGRQFSNSRSEMNVSTLELGDSALYLCASSAIAGGSYNEQFFGPGTRLTVL.